This T cell receptor beta chain derives from a study of regulatory T cells in long-lasting Graves disease. V gave up 5 bases and J gave up 7 bases; unmatched junction bases: 20. This CDR3 has 17 residues. Per germline, CDR1 SGDLS and CDR2 YYNGEE. This clonotype was counted ten times or more. Its antigen remains unidentified. Arm-PCR of CDR3 regions with iRepertoire HTBI primers generated TCR beta libraries. TCRdb re-derived calls from the multiplex PCR reads in MiXCR, one entry per CDR3 protein. The table records 300,000 to 400,000 distinct CDR3 sequences, around 19% of them present only once. Documented time point: persistent/refractory GD, antithyroid drugs over 5 years with positive TRAb. The authors made the TCR library using RNA they extracted from PBMCs. Regarding the study as a whole: Possibly, too few samples lowered accuracy.

The material was peripheral blood mononuclear cells (PBMCs), obtained when the disease was refractory, from a patient treated with antithyroid drugs. This TCR derives from a female donor with Graves disease. The V and J genes are TRBV9 and TRBJ1-1; 7 nucleotides align to TRBD1. CDR3 region: CASSSSPGTDLRDEAFF. CDR3 nucleotides: TGTGCCAGCAGTTCATCTCCAGGGACAGACTTGCGGGATGAAGCTTTCTTT.